The 3 T cell receptor beta chains presented below share a single source sample, sequenced in a study of T cell repertoires in cytomegalovirus infection. These TCRs are of unknown antigen specificity. Via MiXCR, TCRdb re-called the reads, giving one row per CDR3 protein. The sample yields 250,000 to 300,000 distinct CDR3 sequences, approximately 22% seen once. This material consisted of cultured PBMCs, taken from culture after CMV antigen stimulation. Receptors originate from a human donor in good health (CMV status not recorded). Some clones in this sample may be carry-over from other donors' samples.

This clonotype came up many times. V gene TRBV7-2 combines with J gene TRBJ2-3, with unresolved D. Germline V CDR1 and CDR2: SGHTA, FQGNSA. With 5 bases removed from V and 0 bases from J, the gap between germline ends came to 18 bases. The CDR3 runs to 17 residues. CDR3 sequence reads: CASSPGLTLRSTDTQYF. The CDR3, as DNA: TGTGCCAGCAGCCCCGGGTTGACTCTCAGAAGCACAGATACGCAGTATTTT. Together with reference TRBV7-2 and TRBJ2-3, the CDR3 gives the full variable domain: GAGVSQSPSNKVTEKGKDVELRCDPISGHTALYWYRQSLGQGLEFLIYFQGNSAPDKSGLPSDRFSAERTGGSVSTLTIQRTQQEDSAVYLCASSPGLTLRSTDTQYFGPGTRLTVL.

Ten or more counts support this clonotype. V is TRBV7-2 and J is TRBJ2-3, with 7 bases identical to TRBD1. Per the germline V gene, CDR1 is SGHTA and CDR2 is FQGNSA. CDR3 size: 14 residues. The junction had 4 bases not matched to a gene; V was cut back by 5 bases and J by 2 bases. CDR3 in DNA: TGTGCCAGCAGCAGAGACAGGGCCACAGATACGCAGTATTTT. Its translation is CASSRDRATDTQYF.

The chain joins TRBV20-1 to TRBJ2-3; possible D gene TRBD2, 7 bases. V lost 0 bases to trimming and J lost 7 bases, with 20 bases between them. CDR1 and CDR2 (germline): DFQATT, SNEGSKA (reference sequence). The CDR3 contains 16 residues. The CDR3 region has the DNA TGCAGTGCTAGAGATGTGGGAGGGGGACCGAGACATACGCAGTATTTT. Amino acid sequence: CSARDVGGGPRHTQYF.